The 10 T cell receptor beta chains listed next were all sequenced from one sample in a study of blood T cells in healthy people across ages. It was with a sample-barcoded 5' primer and a J-beta primer mix that a second PCR of roughly 7 to 12 cycles was run. TCRdb passed the 5' RACE reads through MiXCR, listing each CDR3 protein once. Among more than 700,000 distinct CDR3 sequences, around 50% were seen once, and the ten largest hold 15% to 20%. The sequencing input was blood. These receptors all come from a man older than 75 in good health.

The chain couples TRBV28 to TRBJ1-5, with TRBD1 matching over 9 bases. The J segment lost 4 bases and the V segment lost 7 bases, leaving 14 bases of the junction unmatched. CDR3 length equals 17 residues. Per germline, CDR1 MDHEN and CDR2 SYDVKM. CDR3 bases: TGTGCCAGCAACGAGGGGGGCGCCGGGACAGGGAATCAGCCCCAGCATTTT. It is translated as CASNEGGAGTGNQPQHF.

This chain links TRBV29-1 with TRBJ1-2; 9 bases are shared with TRBD1. V lost 4 bases and J lost 3; bases outside the gene matches: 3. From germline, CDR1 is SQVTM and CDR2 ANQGSEA. The CDR3 runs 13 residues. This CDR3 reads CSVGTGVDYGYTF. Written as DNA, the CDR3 is TGCAGCGTTGGGACAGGGGTCGACTATGGCTACACCTTC.

Notes on this clonotype: Just one base apart from a much larger clone, this may be a read error. The chain uses TRBV3-1 and TRBJ2-5, with D possibly TRBD1 on 5 matching bases. The CDR3 sequence is 15 residues long. Trimming removed 4 bases at V and 5 bases at J, with 17 bases between. The germline CDR1 and CDR2 sequences are LGHDT and YNNKEL (reference sequence). The CDR3 spells CASSRFVTVEETQYF. The DNA of the CDR3 is TGTGCCAGCAGCCGCTTTGTGACAGTGGAGGAGACCCAGTACTTC.

This clonotype was seen ten or more times. V usage is TRBV14 and J usage is TRBJ2-3, with 12 bases identical to TRBD2. The CDR3 is made up of 16 amino acids. Germline lookup yields CDR1 SGHDN and CDR2 FVKESK. V dropped 4 bases and J dropped 4; count of bases not matched to a gene: 6. The CDR3 is CASSLLAGGRPDTQYF. Written as DNA, the CDR3 is TGTGCCAGCAGCCTTCTAGCGGGAGGGCGCCCAGATACGCAGTATTTT. The variable domain in full, with the rest retrieved from reference TRBV14 and TRBJ2-3, is EAGVTQFPSHSVIEKGQTVTLRCDPISGHDNLYWYRRVMGKEIKFLLHFVKESKQDESGMPNNRFLAERTGGTYSTLKVQPAELEDSGVYFCASSLLAGGRPDTQYFGPGTRLTVL.

The V and J genes are TRBV29-1 and TRBJ2-4, with a weak D call TRBD1 (5 bases). The assigned J gene may be wrong: the sequence end matches TRBJ2-5 better. Germline V gene data show CDR1 as SQVTM and CDR2 as ANQGSEA. CDR3 size: 12 residues. CDR3: CSVHRTQETQYF. In DNA, the CDR3 is TGCAGCGTTCACAGGACACAAGAGACCCAGTACTTC.

This clonotype came up a few times. CDR3 amino acids: CASSYAPNTEAFF. In DNA, the CDR3 is TGTGCCAGCAGCTACGCTCCGAACACTGAAGCTTTCTTT. This rearrangement joins TRBV6-2 or TRBV6-3 to TRBJ1-1, with unresolved D. The CDR3 is made up of 13 amino acids. With 6 bases removed from V and 1 base from J, the gap between germline ends came to 9 bases. Germline V gene sequence: CDR1 MNHEY, CDR2 SVGEGT.

The V and J genes are TRBV28 and TRBJ2-3; 12 positions match TRBD2. CDR3 size: 18 residues. Trimming at V came to 8 bases and at J to 1 base, leaving 13 bases not matched to a gene. Germline values: CDR1 MDHEN, CDR2 SYDVKM. The CDR3 protein is CASRLAGAVTSGTDTQYF. Written as DNA, the CDR3 is TGTGCCAGCCGACTAGCGGGAGCTGTCACCTCGGGCACAGATACGCAGTATTTT.

As regards this clonotype: The junction and the germline gene differ at one end; a read error may be behind it. The chain couples TRBV6-1 to TRBJ2-3; D ambiguous. Germline-derived CDR1 and CDR2 are MNHNS and SASEGT. This CDR3 has 14 amino acids. As DNA, the CDR3 is TGTGCCCGCAGTGAAATGGATAGATCAGATACGCAGTATTTT. Translation: CARSEMDRSDTQYF.

The V gene is TRBV9, the J gene TRBJ2-4, with D perhaps TRBD1 or TRBD2 (5 bases each). Trimming removed 3 bases at V and 0 bases at J, with 10 bases between. Germline assignment: CDR1 SGDLS and CDR2 YYNGEE. CDR3 length equals 15 residues. The CDR3 bases are TGTGCCAGCAGCGAAACCGGGACAGCCAAAAACATTCAGTACTTC. Its protein is CASSETGTAKNIQYF.

This clonotype appeared a few times. V is TRBV13 and J is TRBJ2-1; 9 bases map to TRBD1. The CDR3 is made up of 15 amino acids. The germline V gene encodes CDR1 PRHDT and CDR2 FYEKMQ (reference sequence). J lost 2 bases, V lost 5 bases, and 4 bases had no gene match. This chain's CDR3 is CASSARDRAYNEQFF. The CDR3 DNA follows: TGTGCCAGCAGCGCCCGGGACAGGGCCTACAATGAGCAGTTCTTC.